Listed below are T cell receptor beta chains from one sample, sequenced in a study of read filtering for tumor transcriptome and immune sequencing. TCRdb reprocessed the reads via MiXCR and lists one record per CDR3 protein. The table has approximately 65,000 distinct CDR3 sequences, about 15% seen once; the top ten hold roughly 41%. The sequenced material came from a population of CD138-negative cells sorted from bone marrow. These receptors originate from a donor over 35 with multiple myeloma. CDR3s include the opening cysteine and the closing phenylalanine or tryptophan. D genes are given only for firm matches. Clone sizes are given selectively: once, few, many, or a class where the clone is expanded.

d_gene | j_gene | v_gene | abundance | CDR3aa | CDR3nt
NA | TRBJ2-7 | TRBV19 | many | CASSIGGTGAYEQYF | TGTGCCAGTAGTATTGGCGGAACGGGGGCCTACGAGCAGTACTTC
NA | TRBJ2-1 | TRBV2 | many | CASSNSAGLYNEQFF | TGTGCCAGCAGTAATTCGGCGGGATTGTACAATGAGCAGTTCTTC
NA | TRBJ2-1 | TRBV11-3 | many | CASSLDSQKVYNEQFF | TGTGCCAGCAGCTTGGACAGCCAAAAGGTCTACAATGAGCAGTTCTTC
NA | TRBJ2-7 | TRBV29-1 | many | CSVPMGTASPDEQYF | TGCAGCGTTCCCATGGGGACCGCCTCTCCCGACGAGCAGTACTTC
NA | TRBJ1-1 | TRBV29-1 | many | CSVDSGTMKTEAFF | TGCAGCGTCGATTCCGGGACTATGAAGACTGAAGCTTTCTTT
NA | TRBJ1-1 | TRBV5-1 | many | CASSLGGVDSYTEAFF | TGCGCCAGCAGCTTGGGCGGGGTGGACAGTTACACTGAAGCTTTCTTT
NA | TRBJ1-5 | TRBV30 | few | CAWSWSGRSNQPQHF | TGTGCCTGGAGTTGGTCGGGACGGAGTAATCAGCCCCAGCATTTT
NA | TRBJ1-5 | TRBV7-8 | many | CASSLRTGGAGNQPQHF | TGTGCCAGCAGCTTAAGGACCGGGGGCGCGGGCAATCAGCCCCAGCATTTT
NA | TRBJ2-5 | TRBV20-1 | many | CSAPVDSQYQETQYF | TGCAGTGCACCTGTAGACTCCCAGTACCAAGAGACCCAGTACTTC
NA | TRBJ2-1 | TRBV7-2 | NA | CASSPEIATRLFF | TGTGCCAGCAGCCCCGAGATCGCTACTCGTTTGTTCTTC
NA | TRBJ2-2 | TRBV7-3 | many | CASSLTGFTGELFF | TGTGCCAGCAGCCTGACAGGTTTCACCGGGGAGCTGTTTTTT
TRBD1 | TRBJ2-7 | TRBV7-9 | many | CASSLGTGDGEQYF | TGTGCCAGCAGCTTGGGGACAGGGGATGGCGAGCAGTACTTC
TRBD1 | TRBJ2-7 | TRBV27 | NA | CASSFGGTGGLYF | TGTGCCAGCAGTTTTGGAGGGACAGGGGGCCTGTACTTC
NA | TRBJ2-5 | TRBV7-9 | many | CASSLAVRGQETQYF | TGTGCCAGCAGCTTAGCCGTTCGGGGTCAAGAGACCCAGTACTTC
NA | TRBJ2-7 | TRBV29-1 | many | CSVELKSSGEQYF | TGCAGCGTTGAACTTAAGTCGTCGGGCGAGCAGTACTTC
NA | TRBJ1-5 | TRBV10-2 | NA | CASRSGGEPQHF | TGCGCCAGCAGGAGTGGGGGTGAGCCCCAGCATTTT
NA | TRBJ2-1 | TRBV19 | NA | CASSRMGEQFF | TGTGCCAGTAGCCGGATGGGTGAGCAGTTCTTC
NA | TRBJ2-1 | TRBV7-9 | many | CASSHGAGPAYNEQFF | TGTGCCAGCAGCCATGGGGCGGGACCAGCCTACAATGAGCAGTTCTTC
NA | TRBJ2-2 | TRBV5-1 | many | CASGYSTGELFF | TGCGCCAGCGGGTATTCCACCGGGGAGCTGTTTTTT
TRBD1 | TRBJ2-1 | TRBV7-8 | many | CASSLVGTGGDEQFF | TGTGCCAGCAGCTTAGTAGGGACAGGGGGCGATGAGCAGTTCTTC
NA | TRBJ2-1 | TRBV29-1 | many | CSSTGRGSYNEQFF | TGCAGCAGTACAGGAAGGGGGTCCTACAATGAGCAGTTCTTC
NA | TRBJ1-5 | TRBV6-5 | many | CASRDSRNQPQHF | TGTGCCAGCAGAGACAGCAGGAATCAGCCCCAGCATTTT
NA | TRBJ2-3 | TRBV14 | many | CASTNRGTDTQYF | TGTGCCAGCACAAACAGGGGCACAGATACGCAGTATTTT